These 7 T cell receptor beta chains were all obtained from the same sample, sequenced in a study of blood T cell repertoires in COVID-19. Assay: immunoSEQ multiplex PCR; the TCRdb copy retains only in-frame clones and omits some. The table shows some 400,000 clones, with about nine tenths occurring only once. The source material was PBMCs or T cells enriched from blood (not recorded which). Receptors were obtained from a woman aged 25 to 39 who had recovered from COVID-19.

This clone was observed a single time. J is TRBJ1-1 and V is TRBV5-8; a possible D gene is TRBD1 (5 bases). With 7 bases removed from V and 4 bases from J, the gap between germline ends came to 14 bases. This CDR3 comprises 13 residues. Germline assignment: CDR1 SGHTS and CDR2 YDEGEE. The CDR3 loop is CASFQGWSTEAFF. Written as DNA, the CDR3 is TGTGCCAGCTTTCAGGGTTGGAGCACTGAAGCTTTCTTT.

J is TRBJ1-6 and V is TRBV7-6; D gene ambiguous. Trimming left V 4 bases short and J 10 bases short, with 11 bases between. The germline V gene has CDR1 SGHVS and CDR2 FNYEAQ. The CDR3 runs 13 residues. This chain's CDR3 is CASSSGVLSPLHF. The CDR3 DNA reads TGTGCCAGCAGCTCCGGGGTGTTATCACCCCTCCACTTT.

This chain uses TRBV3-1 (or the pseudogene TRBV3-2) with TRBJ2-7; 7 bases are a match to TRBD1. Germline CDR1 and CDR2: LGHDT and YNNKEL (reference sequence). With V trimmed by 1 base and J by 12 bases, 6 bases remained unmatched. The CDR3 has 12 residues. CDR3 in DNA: TGTGCCAGCAGCCAAGGAGGGGGCCCGCGGTACTTC. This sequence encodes CASSQGGGPRYF.

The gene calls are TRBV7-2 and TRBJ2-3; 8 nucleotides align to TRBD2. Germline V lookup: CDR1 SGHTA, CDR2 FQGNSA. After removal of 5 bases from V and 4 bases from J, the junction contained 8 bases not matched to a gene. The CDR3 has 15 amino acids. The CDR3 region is CASSRSGGNADTQYF. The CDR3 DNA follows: TGTGCCAGCAGCAGAAGCGGGGGTAACGCAGATACGCAGTATTTT.

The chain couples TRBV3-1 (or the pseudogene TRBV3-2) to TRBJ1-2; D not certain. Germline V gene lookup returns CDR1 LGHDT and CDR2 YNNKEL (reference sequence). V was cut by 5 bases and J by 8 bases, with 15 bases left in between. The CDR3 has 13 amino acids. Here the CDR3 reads CASSVEGLRGYTF. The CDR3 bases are TGTGCCAGCAGCGTAGAAGGTTTGCGGGGCTACACCTTC.

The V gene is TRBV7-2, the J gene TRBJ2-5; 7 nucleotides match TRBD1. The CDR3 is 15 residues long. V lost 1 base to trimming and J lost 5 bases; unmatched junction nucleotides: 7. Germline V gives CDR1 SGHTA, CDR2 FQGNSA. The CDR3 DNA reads TGTGCCAGCAGCTTAGACAGGGGCACGTCGGAGACCCAGTACTTC. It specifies CASSLDRGTSETQYF.

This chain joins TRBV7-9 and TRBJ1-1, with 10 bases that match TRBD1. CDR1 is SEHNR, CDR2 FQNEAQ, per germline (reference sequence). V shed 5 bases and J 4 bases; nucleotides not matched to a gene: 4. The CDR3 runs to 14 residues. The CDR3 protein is CASSPRTGGTEAFF. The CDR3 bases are TGTGCCAGCAGCCCCCGGACAGGGGGCACTGAAGCTTTCTTT.